The 26 T cell receptor beta chains presented below share a single source sample, sequenced in a study of blood T cell repertoires in COVID-19. The repertoire was sequenced with immunoSEQ multiplex PCR; TCRdb's copy has only in-frame clones and lacks some. The sample yields around 110,000 clones, around 80% seen once. The specimen was peripheral blood. The receptor source for this set is a woman in her 70s with acute or convalescent COVID-19.

This clone was counted a few times. The chain is built from TRBV4-2 and TRBJ1-1; D call uncertain. Trimming took 0 bases from V and 4 from J, leaving 15 bases between them. The CDR3 extends over 16 amino acids. Germline-derived CDR1 and CDR2 are LGHNA and YNFKEQ. CDR3 in DNA: TGTGCCAGCAGCCAAGATCGGGTCGGGATAGGCACTGAAGCTTTCTTT. Translation: CASSQDRVGIGTEAFF.

CDR3 sequence: CAWRPDGTLETQYF. The CDR3 nucleotides read TGTGCCTGGAGGCCAGACGGGACACTAGAGACCCAGTACTTC. V gene TRBV30 combines with J gene TRBJ2-5; possibly TRBD1 for D (6 bases). The germline V and J ends were trimmed by 3 bases and 4 bases, with 15 bases remaining between them. CDR3 length: 14 amino acids. Germline V gene sequence: CDR1 GTSNPN, CDR2 SVGIG (reference sequence).

J is TRBJ2-5 and V is TRBV3-1 (or the pseudogene TRBV3-2), with a tentative D call TRBD2 (5 bases). The CDR3 is made up of 16 amino acids. V lost 2 bases and J lost 2, with 15 bases in between. Germline CDR1 reads LGHDT; CDR2 reads YNNKEL (reference sequence). The CDR3 spells CASSQSGVGVQETQYF. CDR3 sequence (DNA): TGTGCCAGCAGCCAATCGGGTGTGGGAGTACAAGAGACCCAGTACTTC.

The gene calls are TRBV5-1 and TRBJ2-6; D possibly corresponds to TRBD1 (7 bases). This CDR3 region has 18 residues. Between the trimmed V and J ends, which lost 0 bases and 5 bases, there was a span of 18 bases. The germline CDR1 and CDR2 sequences are SGHRS and YFSETQ. The CDR3 loop reads CASSLVEGAPRRANVLTF. In nucleotides, the CDR3 is TGCGCCAGCAGCTTGGTGGAGGGGGCTCCTCGGCGGGCCAACGTCCTGACTTTC.

The chain is built from TRBV2 and TRBJ2-3, with 8 bases identical to TRBD1. The ends lost 5 bases at V and 4 bases at J; junction bases unmatched: 11. Germline CDR1 reads SNHLY; CDR2 reads FYNNEI. The CDR3 has 16 amino acids. This chain's CDR3 is CASSNDGQGPADTQYF. DNA of the CDR3: TGTGCCAGCAGTAACGATGGACAGGGTCCGGCAGATACGCAGTATTTT. The full variable domain, with the rest looked up from reference TRBV2 and TRBJ2-3, is EPEVTQTPSHQVTQMGQEVILRCVPISNHLYFYWYRQILGQKVEFLVSFYNNEISEKSEIFDDQFSVERPDGSNFTLKIRSTKLEDSAMYFCASSNDGQGPADTQYFGPGTRLTVL.

The rearrangement joins TRBV3-1 (or the pseudogene TRBV3-2) to TRBJ2-3; 9 nucleotides line up with TRBD2. CDR3 length: 14 amino acids. Germline loops: CDR1 LGHDT, CDR2 YNNKEL (reference sequence). The V segment lost 1 base and the J segment 5 bases; nucleotides outside the gene matches: 1. CDR3 sequence: CASSQVAGEDTQYF. The CDR3, as DNA: TGTGCCAGCAGCCAAGTAGCGGGGGAAGATACGCAGTATTTT.

The CDR3 reads CASSEEGGRWGNEQFF. CDR3 in DNA: TGTGCCAGCAGTGAAGAAGGCGGGAGGTGGGGTAATGAGCAGTTCTTC. This rearrangement joins TRBV6-4 to TRBJ2-1, with 8 nucleotides matching TRBD2. V was clipped by 3 bases and J by 7 bases; unmatched bases: 11. The CDR3 is made up of 16 amino acids. The V gene's germline CDR1 is MRHNA and CDR2 SNTAGT.

The chain carries TRBV6-6 and TRBJ1-5; D ambiguous. This CDR3 is built from 13 residues. The V gene's germline CDR1 is MNHNY and CDR2 SVGAGI (reference sequence). V was shortened by 5 bases and J by 8 bases, with 13 bases between the two germline ends. The CDR3 protein is CASSRTLAEPQHF. CDR3 DNA: TGTGCCAGCAGTCGGACCCTCGCGGAGCCCCAGCATTTT.

The V call is TRBV19, the J call TRBJ2-1; no clear D gene. The CDR3 is 13 amino acids. Germline-derived CDR1 and CDR2 are LNHDA and SQIVND (reference sequence). V was cut by 5 bases and J by 6 bases, with 11 bases left in between. CDR3 loop: CASSLSELNEQFF. The CDR3 coding sequence is TGTGCCAGTAGTTTATCCGAACTCAATGAGCAGTTCTTC.

This clone was detected a few times. The chain carries TRBV6-5 and TRBJ1-2, with 8 bases matching TRBD1. CDR3 length: 15 residues. After removal of 6 bases from V and 4 bases from J, the junction contained 10 bases not matched to a gene. From germline, CDR1 is MNHEY and CDR2 SVGAGI. The CDR3 protein is CASSLTGGSVYGYTF. For the CDR3, the DNA is TGTGCCAGCAGCCTTACAGGGGGGAGTGTCTATGGCTACACCTTC.

Concerning this clone itself: This specimen includes other DNA sequences encoding the same CDR3. The J gene is TRBJ1-5, the V gene TRBV28, with TRBD1 matching over 7 bases. Germline V gene data show CDR1 as MDHEN and CDR2 as SYDVKM. This CDR3 has 15 amino acids. Trimming at V came to 2 bases and at J to 4 bases, leaving 5 bases not matched to a gene. The CDR3 sequence is CASSLTGAPNQPQHF. DNA for the CDR3: TGTGCCAGCAGTTTAACAGGGGCCCCTAATCAGCCCCAGCATTTT.

This clone turned up a few times. This rearrangement joins TRBV27 to TRBJ1-4; TRBD1 might be the D (6 bases). V gave up 3 bases and J gave up 10 bases, with 15 bases separating them. The CDR3 has 14 residues. Germline V gives CDR1 MNHEY, CDR2 SMNVEV (reference sequence). The CDR3 reads CASSFGGLQGKLFF. The CDR3 nucleotides read TGTGCCAGCAGTTTCGGGGGGCTGCAGGGAAAACTGTTTTTT.

This chain links TRBV12-5 with TRBJ2-5; possible D gene TRBD2, 7 bases. Trimming stripped 6 bases from V and 4 bases from J, with 18 bases between. Germline V gene data show CDR1 as LGHNT and CDR2 as FRNRAP. The CDR3 runs to 15 residues. CDR3 loop: CASGSGEGVTETQYF. Here the CDR3 DNA reads TGTGCTAGTGGCTCAGGGGAGGGGGTTACAGAGACCCAGTACTTC.

The chain has TRBV9 and TRBJ1-4; D not certain. The CDR3 covers 15 residues. V was pared by 0 bases and J by 4 bases, with 10 bases between. CDR1 SGDLS and CDR2 YYNGEE come from the germline V gene. The CDR3: CASSVVGSSNEKLFF. The CDR3 bases are TGTGCCAGCAGCGTAGTCGGGTCGAGTAATGAAAAACTGTTTTTT.

In DNA form, the CDR3 reads TGCGCCAGCAGCCTAGGACAGGGCCTATACACAGATACGCAGTATTTT. It specifies CASSLGQGLYTDTQYF. The chain couples TRBV5-1 to TRBJ2-3; 8 bases fit TRBD1. CDR1 and CDR2 from the germline V gene are SGHRS and YFSETQ. The CDR3 is 16 amino acids. V shed 4 bases, J shed 2 bases, and the junction held 9 bases outside the gene matches.

The chain uses TRBV5-4 and TRBJ2-6, with 9 positions matching TRBD1. V was clipped by 0 bases and J by 0 bases; unmatched bases: 4. Germline V lookup: CDR1 SGHNT, CDR2 YYREEE (reference sequence). This CDR3 contains 18 residues. In DNA, the CDR3 is TGTGCCAGCAGCTTGGCACCGACAGGGGGCTCTGGGGCCAACGTCCTGACTTTC. Its protein product is CASSLAPTGGSGANVLTF.

The chain joins TRBV3-1 (or the pseudogene TRBV3-2) to TRBJ1-4; the D is unclear. V was clipped by 1 base and J by 7 bases, with 13 bases between them. This CDR3 contains 15 residues. Germline CDR1 LGHDT, CDR2 YNNKEL (reference sequence). The CDR3 reads CASSQGRGVGEKLFF. The DNA for the CDR3 is TGTGCCAGCAGCCAAGGTCGGGGAGTGGGTGAAAAACTGTTTTTT.

The chain couples TRBV11-2 to TRBJ2-7; 7 nucleotides match TRBD1. Looked up from germline, CDR1 is SGHAT and CDR2 is FQNNGV. V lost 5 bases and J lost 4; bases outside the gene matches: 11. CDR3 length equals 15 residues. CDR3 region: CASSPTSGQIYEQYF. As DNA, the CDR3 is TGTGCCAGCAGCCCCACCTCGGGACAGATATACGAGCAGTACTTC.

The chain combines TRBV19 with TRBJ2-1, with D tentatively TRBD2 (6 bases). This CDR3 is 15 amino acids long. The germline CDR1 and CDR2 sequences are LNHDA and SQIVND (reference sequence). With 7 bases removed from V and 4 bases from J, the gap between germline ends came to 17 bases. CDR3 in DNA: TGTGCCAGTACCACCGAAGCGGGCCCATACAATGAGCAGTTCTTC. Protein sequence: CASTTEAGPYNEQFF.

The gene calls are TRBV19 and TRBJ2-2, with 12 positions matching TRBD2. After removal of 5 bases from V and 5 bases from J, the junction contained 3 bases not matched to a gene. This CDR3 is 15 amino acids long. Germline V gene lookup returns CDR1 LNHDA and CDR2 SQIVND (reference sequence). The chain's CDR3 is CASSSTSGGTGELFF. The CDR3 nucleotides read TGTGCCAGTAGTTCCACTAGCGGGGGGACCGGGGAGCTGTTTTTT.

This rearrangement joins TRBV5-1 to TRBJ1-4; no firm D call. CDR3 length: 14 residues. Germline values: CDR1 SGHRS, CDR2 YFSETQ. Deletions cut 4 bases from V and 7 bases from J, with 14 bases between. Here the CDR3 reads CASSLTPGVEKLFF. CDR3 DNA sequence: TGCGCCAGCAGCCTAACCCCTGGAGTTGAAAAACTGTTTTTT.

In its sample, this clone was seen once. This chain connects TRBV5-8 to TRBJ1-4; unclear D gene. V was clipped by 3 bases and J by 0 bases, with 9 bases between them. The CDR3 loop spans 15 amino acids. CDR1 and CDR2 (germline): SGHTS, YDEGEE. Here the CDR3 reads CASSSAYATNEKLFF. Written as DNA, the CDR3 is TGTGCCAGCAGCTCCGCGTATGCAACTAATGAAAAACTGTTTTTT.

The chain employs TRBV18 and TRBJ1-2, with 8 nucleotides matching TRBD1. The CDR3 length is 17 residues. V was clipped by 2 bases and J by 4 bases; unmatched bases: 12. Germline V gives CDR1 KGHSH, CDR2 LQKENI. The CDR3 sequence: CASSPGPGEDRVYGYTF. In nucleotides, the CDR3 is TGTGCCAGCTCACCAGGTCCGGGAGAGGACAGGGTCTATGGCTACACCTTC.

The rearrangement joins TRBV28 to TRBJ1-2, with a possible D match to TRBD1 (5 bases). This CDR3 region has 12 residues. V lost 5 bases to trimming and J lost 6 bases, with 10 bases between them. CDR1 and CDR2 from the germline V gene are MDHEN and SYDVKM. The CDR3 protein is CASSRTRDGYTF. In nucleotides, the CDR3 is TGTGCCAGCAGTCGGACAAGGGATGGCTACACCTTC.

The chain joins TRBV25-1 to TRBJ2-7; 8 positions match TRBD1. Germline-derived CDR1 and CDR2 are MGHDK and SYGVNS. J gave up 6 bases and V 6 bases, and 10 bases lay outside the gene matches. This CDR3 contains 14 residues. The CDR3 protein is CASREQGVPSEQYF. CDR3 in DNA: TGTGCCAGCAGGGAACAGGGGGTCCCTAGCGAGCAGTACTTC.

This chain connects TRBV7-9 to TRBJ2-5, with D possibly matching TRBD2 (5 bases). The CDR3 spans 15 residues. The ends were cut back, 2 bases at V and 5 bases at J, with 15 bases in the middle. CDR1 is SEHNR and CDR2 is FQNEAQ in the germline V gene (reference sequence). CDR3 sequence reads: CASSLFLGARETQYF. The CDR3 region has the DNA TGTGCCAGCAGCTTATTCTTGGGAGCTCGGGAGACCCAGTACTTC.